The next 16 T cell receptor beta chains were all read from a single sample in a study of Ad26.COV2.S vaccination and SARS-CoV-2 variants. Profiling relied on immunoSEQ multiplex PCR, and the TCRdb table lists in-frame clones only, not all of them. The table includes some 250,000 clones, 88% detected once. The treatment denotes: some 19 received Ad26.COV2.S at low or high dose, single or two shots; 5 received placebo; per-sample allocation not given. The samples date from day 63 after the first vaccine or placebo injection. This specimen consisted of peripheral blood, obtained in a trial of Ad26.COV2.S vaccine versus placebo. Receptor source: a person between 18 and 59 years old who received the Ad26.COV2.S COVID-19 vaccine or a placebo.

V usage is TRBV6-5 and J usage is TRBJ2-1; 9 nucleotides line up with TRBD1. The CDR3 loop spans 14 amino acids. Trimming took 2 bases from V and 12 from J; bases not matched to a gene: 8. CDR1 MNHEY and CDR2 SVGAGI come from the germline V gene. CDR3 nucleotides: TGTGCCAGCAGTTACCCGGGACAGGGCAAAGTGCAGTTCTTC. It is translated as CASSYPGQGKVQFF.

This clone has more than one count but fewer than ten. DNA of the CDR3: TGTGCCGTAGGTAGTTCTTCGAACACTGAAGCTTTCTTT. This gives the protein CAVGSSSNTEAFF. The chain combines TRBV7-8 with TRBJ1-1; D ambiguous. Trimming cost V 11 bases and J 1 base, with 14 bases left between them. The CDR3 extends over 13 amino acids. Germline CDR1 and CDR2: SGHVS and FQNEAQ.

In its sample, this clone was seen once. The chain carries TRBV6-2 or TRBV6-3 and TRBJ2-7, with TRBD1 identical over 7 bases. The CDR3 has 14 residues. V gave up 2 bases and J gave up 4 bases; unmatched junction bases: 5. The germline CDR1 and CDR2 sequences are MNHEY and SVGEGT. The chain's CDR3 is CASSYPGTAYEQYF. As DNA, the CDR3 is TGTGCCAGCAGTTACCCAGGGACAGCTTACGAGCAGTACTTC.

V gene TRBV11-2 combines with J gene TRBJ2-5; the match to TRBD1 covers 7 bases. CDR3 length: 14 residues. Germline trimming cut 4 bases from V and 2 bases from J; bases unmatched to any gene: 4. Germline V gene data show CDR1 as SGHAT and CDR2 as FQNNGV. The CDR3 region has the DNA TGTGCCAGCAGCTCCCAGACAGGGCAAGAGACCCAGTACTTC. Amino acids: CASSSQTGQETQYF. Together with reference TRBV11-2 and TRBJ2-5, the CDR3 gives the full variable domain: EAGVAQSPRYKIIEKRQSVAFWCNPISGHATLYWYQQILGQGPKLLIQFQNNGVVDDSQLPKDRFSAERLKGVDSTLKIQPAKLEDSAVYLCASSSQTGQETQYFGPGTRLLVL.

The CDR3 nucleotides are TGTGCCAGCAGCTTTAATAATGAGCAGTTCTTC. Translating it yields CASSFNNEQFF. The chain joins TRBV11-1 to TRBJ2-1; D not resolved. The length of the CDR3 is 11 residues. In germline, CDR1 is SGHAT, CDR2 FQDESV (reference sequence). The V gene lost 3 bases and the J gene lost 7 bases, with 4 bases spanning the gap. Variable domain in full (rest from reference TRBV11-1 and TRBJ2-1): EAEVAQSPRYKITEKSQAVAFWCDPISGHATLYWYRQILGQGPELLVQFQDESVVDDSQLPKDRFSAERLKGVDSTLKIQPAELGDSAMYLCASSFNNEQFFGPGTRLTVL.

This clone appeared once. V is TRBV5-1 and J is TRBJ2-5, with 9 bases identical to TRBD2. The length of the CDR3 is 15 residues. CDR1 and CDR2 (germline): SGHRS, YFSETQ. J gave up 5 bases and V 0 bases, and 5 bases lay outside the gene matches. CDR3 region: CASSLVAGVVETQYF. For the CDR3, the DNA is TGCGCCAGCAGCTTGGTAGCGGGGGTGGTCGAGACCCAGTACTTC.

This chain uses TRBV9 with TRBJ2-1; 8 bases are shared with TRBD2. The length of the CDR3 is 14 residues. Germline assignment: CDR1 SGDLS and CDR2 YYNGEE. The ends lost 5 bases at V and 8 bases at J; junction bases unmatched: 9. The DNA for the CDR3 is TGTGCCAGCAGTTCCGGGGGGGCCTTGTATGAGCAGTTCTTC. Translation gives CASSSGGALYEQFF.

In DNA form, the CDR3 reads TGTGCCAGCAGTTACTCGAACGCCCCGAACACTGAAGCTTTCTTT. Residues: CASSYSNAPNTEAFF. The chain uses TRBV6-5 and TRBJ1-1; the D is unclear. Germline V gene lookup returns CDR1 MNHEY and CDR2 SVGAGI. The CDR3 runs 15 residues. Trimming took 0 bases from V and 1 from J, leaving 9 bases between them.

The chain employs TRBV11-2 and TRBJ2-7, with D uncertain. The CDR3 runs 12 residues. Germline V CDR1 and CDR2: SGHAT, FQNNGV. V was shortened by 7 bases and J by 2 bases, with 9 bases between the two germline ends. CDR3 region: CASTLGAYEQYF. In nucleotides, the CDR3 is TGTGCCAGCACCCTGGGTGCCTACGAGCAGTACTTC.

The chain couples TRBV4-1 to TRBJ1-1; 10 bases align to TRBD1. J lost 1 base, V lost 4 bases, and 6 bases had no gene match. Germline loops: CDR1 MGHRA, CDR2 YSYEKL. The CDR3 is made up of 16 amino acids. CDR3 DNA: TGCGCCAGCAGCCTACCGGGACAGGGGTGGAACACTGAAGCTTTCTTT. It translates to CASSLPGQGWNTEAFF.

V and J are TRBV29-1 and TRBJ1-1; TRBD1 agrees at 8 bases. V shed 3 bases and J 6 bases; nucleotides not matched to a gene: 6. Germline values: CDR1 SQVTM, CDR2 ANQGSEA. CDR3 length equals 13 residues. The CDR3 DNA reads TGCAGCGTTGAGCCCACAGGGGGATCTGAAGCTTTCTTT. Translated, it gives CSVEPTGGSEAFF. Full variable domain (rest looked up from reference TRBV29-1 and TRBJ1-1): SAVISQKPSRDICQRGTSLTIQCQVDSQVTMMFWYRQQPGQSLTLIATANQGSEATYESGFVIDKFPISRPNLTFSTLTVSNMSPEDSSIYLCSVEPTGGSEAFFGQGTRLTVV.

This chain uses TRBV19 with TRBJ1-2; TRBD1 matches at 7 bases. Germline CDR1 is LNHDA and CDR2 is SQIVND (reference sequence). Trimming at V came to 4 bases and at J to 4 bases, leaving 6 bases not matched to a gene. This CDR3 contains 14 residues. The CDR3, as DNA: TGTGCCAGTAGTAACCCGGGACAGCTCTATGGCTACACCTTC. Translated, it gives CASSNPGQLYGYTF. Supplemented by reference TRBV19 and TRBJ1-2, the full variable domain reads DGGITQSPKYLFRKEGQNVTLSCEQNLNHDAMYWYRQDPGQGLRLIYYSQIVNDFQKGDIAEGYSVSREKKESFPLTVTSAQKNPTAFYLCASSNPGQLYGYTFGSGTRLTVV.

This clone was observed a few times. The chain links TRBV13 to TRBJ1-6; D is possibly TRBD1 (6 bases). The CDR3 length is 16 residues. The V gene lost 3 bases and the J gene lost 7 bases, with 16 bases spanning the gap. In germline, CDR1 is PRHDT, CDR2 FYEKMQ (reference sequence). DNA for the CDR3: TGTGCCAGCAGCTTGGGGGCCGGGACCTCCAATTCACCCCTCCACTTT. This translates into CASSLGAGTSNSPLHF.

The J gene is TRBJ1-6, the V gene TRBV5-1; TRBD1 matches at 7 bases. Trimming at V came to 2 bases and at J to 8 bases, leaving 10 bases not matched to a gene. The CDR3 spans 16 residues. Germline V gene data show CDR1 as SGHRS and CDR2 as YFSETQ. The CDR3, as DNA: TGCGCCAGCAGCTTCCTCGATCGGGACAGATATTCACCCCTCCACTTT. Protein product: CASSFLDRDRYSPLHF.

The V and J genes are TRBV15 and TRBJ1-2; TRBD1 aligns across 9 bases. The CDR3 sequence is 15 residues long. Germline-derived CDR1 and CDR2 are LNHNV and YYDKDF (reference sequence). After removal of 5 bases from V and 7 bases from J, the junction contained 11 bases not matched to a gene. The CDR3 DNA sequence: TGTGCCACCAGCCCTAATTCCGGGACAGGGTTTGGCTACACCTTC. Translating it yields CATSPNSGTGFGYTF.

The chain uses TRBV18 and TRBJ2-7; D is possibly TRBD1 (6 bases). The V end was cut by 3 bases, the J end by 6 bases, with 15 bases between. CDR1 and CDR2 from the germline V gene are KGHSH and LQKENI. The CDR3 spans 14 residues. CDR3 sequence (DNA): TGTGCCAGCTCACCCCGAAGCACAGGGACCGAGCAGTACTTC. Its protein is CASSPRSTGTEQYF. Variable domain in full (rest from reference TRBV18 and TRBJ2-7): NAGVMQNPRHLVRRRGQEARLRCSPMKGHSHVYWYRQLPEEGLKFMVYLQKENIIDESGMPKERFSAEFPKEGPSILRIQQVVRGDSAAYFCASSPRSTGTEQYFGPGTRLTVT.